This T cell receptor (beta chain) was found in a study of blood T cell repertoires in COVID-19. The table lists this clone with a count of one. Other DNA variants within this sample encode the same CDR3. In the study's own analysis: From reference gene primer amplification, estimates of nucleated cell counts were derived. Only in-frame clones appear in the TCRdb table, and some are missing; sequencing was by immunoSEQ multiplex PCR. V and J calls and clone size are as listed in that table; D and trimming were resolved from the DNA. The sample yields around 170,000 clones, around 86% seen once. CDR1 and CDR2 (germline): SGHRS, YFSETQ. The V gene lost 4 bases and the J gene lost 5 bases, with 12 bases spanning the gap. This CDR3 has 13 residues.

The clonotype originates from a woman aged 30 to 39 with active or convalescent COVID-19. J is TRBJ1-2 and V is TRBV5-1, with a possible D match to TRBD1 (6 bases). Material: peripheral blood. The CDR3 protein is CASSPDRNYGYTF. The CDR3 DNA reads TGCGCCAGCAGCCCGGACAGAAATTATGGCTACACCTTC.